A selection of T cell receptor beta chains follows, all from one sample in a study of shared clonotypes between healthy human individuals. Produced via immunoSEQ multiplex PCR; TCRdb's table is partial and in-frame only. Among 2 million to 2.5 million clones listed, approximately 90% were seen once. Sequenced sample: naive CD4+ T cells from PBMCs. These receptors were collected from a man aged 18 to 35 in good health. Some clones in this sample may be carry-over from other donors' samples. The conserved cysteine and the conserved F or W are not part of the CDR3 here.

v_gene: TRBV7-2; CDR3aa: ASSFVRETEAF
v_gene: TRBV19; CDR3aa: ASSLGSYNEQF
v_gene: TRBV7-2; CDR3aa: ASSWGGAQETQY
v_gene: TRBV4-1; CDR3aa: ASSQGSGGSGNTIY
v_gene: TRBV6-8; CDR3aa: ASSYPVTNLGNTEAF
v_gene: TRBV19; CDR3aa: ASSIDRGQSTQPQH
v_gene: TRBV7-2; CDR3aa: ASSSQGISGNTIY
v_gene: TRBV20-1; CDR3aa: SARDARGYT
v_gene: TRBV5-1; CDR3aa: ATRQSTNEKLF
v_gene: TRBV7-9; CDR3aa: ASSYRRGAGELF
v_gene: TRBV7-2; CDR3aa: ASSVRDSGEQY
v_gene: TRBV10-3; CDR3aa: AIRGGTSGSNNEQF
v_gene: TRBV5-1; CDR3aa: ASSLGTGNSYGYT
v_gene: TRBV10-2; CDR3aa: ASSSGRTDTQY
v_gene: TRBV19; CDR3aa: ASSMGQPSTNEKLF
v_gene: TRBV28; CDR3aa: ASRVDYGYT
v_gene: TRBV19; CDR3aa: ASRDTMNTEAF
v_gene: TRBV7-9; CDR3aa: ASSVATDTQY
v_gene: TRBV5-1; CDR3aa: ASSLGTWTNYGYT
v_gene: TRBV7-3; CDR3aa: ASSPGGSYNEQF
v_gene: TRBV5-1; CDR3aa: ASRLQGGYT
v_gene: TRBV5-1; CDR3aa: ASSLDIPGAYT
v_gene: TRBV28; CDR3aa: ASSLAGGGPYEQY
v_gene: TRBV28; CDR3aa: ASSLLQGDTQY
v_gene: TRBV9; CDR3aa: ASSPKPASWQGRTGGNTIY